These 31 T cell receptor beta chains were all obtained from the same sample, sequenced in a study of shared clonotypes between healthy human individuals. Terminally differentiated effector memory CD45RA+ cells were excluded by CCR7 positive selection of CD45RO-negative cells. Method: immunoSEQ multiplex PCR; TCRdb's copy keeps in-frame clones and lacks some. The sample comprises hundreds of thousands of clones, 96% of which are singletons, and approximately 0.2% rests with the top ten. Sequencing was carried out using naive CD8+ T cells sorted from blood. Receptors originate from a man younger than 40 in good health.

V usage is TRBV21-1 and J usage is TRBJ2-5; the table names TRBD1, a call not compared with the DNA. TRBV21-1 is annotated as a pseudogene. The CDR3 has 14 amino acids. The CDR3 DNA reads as TGTGCCAGCAGCAATAGGGGCAGGGCGGAGACCCAGTACTTC. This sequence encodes CASSNRGRAETQYF.

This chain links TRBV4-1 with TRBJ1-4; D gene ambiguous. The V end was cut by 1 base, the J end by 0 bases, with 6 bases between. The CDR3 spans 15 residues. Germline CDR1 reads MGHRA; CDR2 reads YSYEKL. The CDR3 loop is CASSQAQATNEKLFF. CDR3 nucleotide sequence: TGCGCCAGCAGCCAAGCACAAGCAACTAATGAAAAACTGTTTTTT.

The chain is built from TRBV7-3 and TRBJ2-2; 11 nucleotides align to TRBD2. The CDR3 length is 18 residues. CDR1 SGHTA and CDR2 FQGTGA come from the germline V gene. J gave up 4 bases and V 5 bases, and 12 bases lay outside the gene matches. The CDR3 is CASSPVPGLAVSTGELFF. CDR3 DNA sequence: TGTGCCAGCAGCCCCGTCCCGGGACTAGCGGTTTCCACCGGGGAGCTGTTTTTT.

The CDR3 DNA reads TGTGCCAGCAGTTACTCTTCCGTGGACTCCTACAATGAGCAGTTCTTC. This translates into CASSYSSVDSYNEQFF. The chain has TRBV6-6 and TRBJ2-1; no definite D call. This CDR3 spans 16 amino acids. CDR1 and CDR2 from the germline V gene are MNHNY and SVGAGI (reference sequence). The ends were cut back, 0 bases at V and 0 bases at J, with 9 bases in the middle.

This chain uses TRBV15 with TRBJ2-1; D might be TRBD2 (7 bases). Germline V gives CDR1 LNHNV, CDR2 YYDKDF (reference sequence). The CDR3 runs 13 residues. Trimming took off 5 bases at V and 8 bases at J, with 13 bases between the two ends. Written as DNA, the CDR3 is TGTGCCACCAGCGGGGGGGAGGGGGATGAGCAGTTCTTC. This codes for CATSGGEGDEQFF. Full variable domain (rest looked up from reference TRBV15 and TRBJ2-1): DAMVIQNPRYQVTQFGKPVTLSCSQTLNHNVMYWYQQKSSQAPKLLFHYYDKDFNNEADTPDNFQSRRPNTSFCFLDIRSPGLGDTAMYLCATSGGEGDEQFFGPGTRLTVL.

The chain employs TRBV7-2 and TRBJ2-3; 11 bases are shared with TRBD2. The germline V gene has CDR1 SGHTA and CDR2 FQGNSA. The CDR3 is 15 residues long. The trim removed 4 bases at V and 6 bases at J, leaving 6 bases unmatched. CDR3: CASSSLAGGMDTQYF. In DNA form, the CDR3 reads TGTGCCAGCAGCTCCCTAGCGGGAGGAATGGATACGCAGTATTTT.

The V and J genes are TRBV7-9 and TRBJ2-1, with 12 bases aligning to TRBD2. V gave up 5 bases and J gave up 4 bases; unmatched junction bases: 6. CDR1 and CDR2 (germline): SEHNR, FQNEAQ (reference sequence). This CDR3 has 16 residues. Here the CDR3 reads CASSQAGTSGYNEQFF. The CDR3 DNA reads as TGTGCCAGCAGCCAAGCCGGGACTAGCGGGTACAATGAGCAGTTCTTC.

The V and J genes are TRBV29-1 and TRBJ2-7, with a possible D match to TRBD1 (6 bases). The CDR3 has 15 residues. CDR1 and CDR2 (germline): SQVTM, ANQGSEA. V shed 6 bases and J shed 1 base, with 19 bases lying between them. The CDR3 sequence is CSVTPGAPVSYEQYF. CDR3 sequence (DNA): TGCAGCGTCACTCCAGGGGCACCCGTGTCCTACGAGCAGTACTTC.

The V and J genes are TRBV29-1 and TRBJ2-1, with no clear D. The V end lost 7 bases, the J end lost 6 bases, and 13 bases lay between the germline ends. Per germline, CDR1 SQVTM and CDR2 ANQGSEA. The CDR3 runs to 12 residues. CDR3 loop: CSALPASNEQFF. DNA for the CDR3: TGCAGCGCCCTACCGGCTTCCAATGAGCAGTTCTTC.

The CDR3 DNA sequence: TGCGCCAGCAGCCAAGATGGGGCCGGGACTAGCGGGAGGTCCACCTCCTACAATGAGCAGTTCTTC. Residues: CASSQDGAGTSGRSTSYNEQFF. V usage is TRBV4-3 and J usage is TRBJ2-1, with 15 bases fitting TRBD2. Germline CDR1 reads LGHNA; CDR2 reads YSLEER. With 0 bases clipped from V and 0 bases from J, the junction kept 12 bases outside the gene matches. This CDR3 has 22 residues.

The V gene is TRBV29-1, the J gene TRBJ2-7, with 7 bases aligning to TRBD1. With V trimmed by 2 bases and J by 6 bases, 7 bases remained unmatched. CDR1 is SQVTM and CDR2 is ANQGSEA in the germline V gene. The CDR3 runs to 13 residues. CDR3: CSVENRDRGEQYF. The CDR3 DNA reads TGCAGCGTTGAAAACCGGGACAGAGGCGAGCAGTACTTC.

The CDR3 protein is CASGPDSHLFF. The CDR3 DNA is TGTGCCAGTGGACCGGACAGTCATCTGTTTTTT. V is TRBV19 and J is TRBJ1-4, with D maybe TRBD1 (6 bases). Trimming cost V 8 bases and J 14 bases, with 15 bases left between them. Germline V gene sequence: CDR1 LNHDA, CDR2 SQIVND (reference sequence). The CDR3 length is 11 residues.

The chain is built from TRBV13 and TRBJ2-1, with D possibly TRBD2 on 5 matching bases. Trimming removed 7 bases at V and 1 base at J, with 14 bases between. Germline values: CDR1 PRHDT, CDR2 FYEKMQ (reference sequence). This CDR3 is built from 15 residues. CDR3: CASNLGGSSYNEQFF. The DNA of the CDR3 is TGTGCCAGCAACCTTGGAGGAAGTTCCTACAATGAGCAGTTCTTC.

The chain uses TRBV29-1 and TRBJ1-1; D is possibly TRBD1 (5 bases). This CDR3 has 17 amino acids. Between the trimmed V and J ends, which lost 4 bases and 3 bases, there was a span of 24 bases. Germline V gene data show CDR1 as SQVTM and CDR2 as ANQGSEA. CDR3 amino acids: CSVVGPGPKRWDTEAFF. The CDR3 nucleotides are TGCAGCGTTGTGGGACCGGGACCCAAAAGGTGGGACACTGAAGCTTTCTTT.

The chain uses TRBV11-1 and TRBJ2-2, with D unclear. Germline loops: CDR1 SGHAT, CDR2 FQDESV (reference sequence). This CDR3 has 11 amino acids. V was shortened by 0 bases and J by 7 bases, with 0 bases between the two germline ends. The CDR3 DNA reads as TGTGCCAGCAGCTTAGCCGGGGAGCTGTTTTTT. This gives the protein CASSLAGELFF.

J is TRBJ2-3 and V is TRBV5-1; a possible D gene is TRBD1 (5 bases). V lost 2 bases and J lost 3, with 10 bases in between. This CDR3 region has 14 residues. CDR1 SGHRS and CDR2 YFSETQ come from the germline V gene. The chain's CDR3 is CASSFVTATDTQYF. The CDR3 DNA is TGCGCCAGCAGCTTCGTGACAGCGACAGATACGCAGTATTTT. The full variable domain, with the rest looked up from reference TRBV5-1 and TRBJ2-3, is KAGVTQTPRYLIKTRGQQVTLSCSPISGHRSVSWYQQTPGQGLQFLFEYFSETQRNKGNFPGRFSGRQFSNSRSEMNVSTLELGDSALYLCASSFVTATDTQYFGPGTRLTVL.

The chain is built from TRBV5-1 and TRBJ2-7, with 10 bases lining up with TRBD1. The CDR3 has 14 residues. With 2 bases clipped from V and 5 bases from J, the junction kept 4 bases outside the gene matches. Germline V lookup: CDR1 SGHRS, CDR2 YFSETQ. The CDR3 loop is CASSFSGTGDEQYF. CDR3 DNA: TGCGCCAGCAGCTTTTCTGGGACAGGGGACGAGCAGTACTTC.

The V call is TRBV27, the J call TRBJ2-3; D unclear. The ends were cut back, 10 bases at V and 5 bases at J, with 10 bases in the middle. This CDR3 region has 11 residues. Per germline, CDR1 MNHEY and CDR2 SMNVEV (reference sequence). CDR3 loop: CATLLLDTQYF. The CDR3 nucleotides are TGTGCCACCCTTCTCCTAGATACGCAGTATTTT.

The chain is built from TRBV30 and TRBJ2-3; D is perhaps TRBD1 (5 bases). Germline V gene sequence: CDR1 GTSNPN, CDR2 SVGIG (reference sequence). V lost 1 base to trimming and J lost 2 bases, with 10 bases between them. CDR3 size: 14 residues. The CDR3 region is CAWSALGDTDTQYF. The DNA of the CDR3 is TGTGCCTGGAGTGCTCTAGGGGACACAGATACGCAGTATTTT.

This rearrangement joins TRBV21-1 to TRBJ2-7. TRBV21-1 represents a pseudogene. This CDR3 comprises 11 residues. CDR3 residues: CASRPPYEQYF. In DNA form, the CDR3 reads TGTGCCAGCAGGCCCCCCTACGAGCAGTACTTC.

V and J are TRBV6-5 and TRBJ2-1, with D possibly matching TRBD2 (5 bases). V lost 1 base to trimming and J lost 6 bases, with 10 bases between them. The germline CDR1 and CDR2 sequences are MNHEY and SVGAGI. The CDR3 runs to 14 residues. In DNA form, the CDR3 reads TGTGCCAGCAGTTACTGGTCGGGGAGCAATGAGCAGTTCTTC. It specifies CASSYWSGSNEQFF.

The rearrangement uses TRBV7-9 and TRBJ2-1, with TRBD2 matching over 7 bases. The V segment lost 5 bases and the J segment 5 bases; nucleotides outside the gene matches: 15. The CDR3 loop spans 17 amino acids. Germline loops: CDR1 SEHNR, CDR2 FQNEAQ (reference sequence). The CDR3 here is CASSTRRRDYMDNEQFF. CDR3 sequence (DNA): TGTGCCAGCAGCACCCGCCGAAGGGACTACATGGACAATGAGCAGTTCTTC.

The CDR3 protein is CASSLGRKQFF. The CDR3 DNA follows: TGTGCCAGCAGCTTAGGGCGAAAGCAGTTCTTC. V usage is TRBV7-6 and J usage is TRBJ2-1; D is unresolved. Germline-derived CDR1 and CDR2 are SGHVS and FNYEAQ. Between the trimmed V and J ends, which lost 1 base and 11 bases, there was a span of 6 bases. The length of the CDR3 is 11 residues.

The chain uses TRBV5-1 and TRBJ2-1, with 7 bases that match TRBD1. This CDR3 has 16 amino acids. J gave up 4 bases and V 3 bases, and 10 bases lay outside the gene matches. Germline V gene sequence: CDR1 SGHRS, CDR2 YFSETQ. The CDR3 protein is CASSSWTGRTYNEQFF. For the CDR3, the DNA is TGCGCCAGCAGCTCCTGGACAGGTCGGACATACAATGAGCAGTTCTTC. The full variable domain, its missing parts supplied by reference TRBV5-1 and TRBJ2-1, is KAGVTQTPRYLIKTRGQQVTLSCSPISGHRSVSWYQQTPGQGLQFLFEYFSETQRNKGNFPGRFSGRQFSNSRSEMNVSTLELGDSALYLCASSSWTGRTYNEQFFGPGTRLTVL.

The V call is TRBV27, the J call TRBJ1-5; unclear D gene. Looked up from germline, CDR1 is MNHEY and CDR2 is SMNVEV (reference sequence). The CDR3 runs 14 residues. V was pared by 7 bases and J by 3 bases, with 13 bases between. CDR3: CASKNTINNQPQHF. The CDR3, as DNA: TGTGCCAGCAAAAACACTATCAACAATCAGCCCCAGCATTTT.

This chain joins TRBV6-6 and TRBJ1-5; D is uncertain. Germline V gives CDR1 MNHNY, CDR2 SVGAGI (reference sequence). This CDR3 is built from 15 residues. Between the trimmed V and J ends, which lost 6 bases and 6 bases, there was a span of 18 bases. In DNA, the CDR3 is TGTGCCAGCAGCCTATTAACGGGTAGTTCTCAGCCCCAGCATTTT. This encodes CASSLLTGSSQPQHF.

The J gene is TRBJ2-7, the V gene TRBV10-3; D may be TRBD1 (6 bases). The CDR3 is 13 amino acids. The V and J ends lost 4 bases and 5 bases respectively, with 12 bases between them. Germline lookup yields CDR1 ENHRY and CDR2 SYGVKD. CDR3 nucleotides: TGTGCCATCAGTGGACAGGACCCCGACGAGCAGTACTTC. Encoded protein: CAISGQDPDEQYF.

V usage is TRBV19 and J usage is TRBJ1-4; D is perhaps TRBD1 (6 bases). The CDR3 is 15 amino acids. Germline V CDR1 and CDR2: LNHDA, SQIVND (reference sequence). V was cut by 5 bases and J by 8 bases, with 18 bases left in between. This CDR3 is CASSEEGQRGEKLFF. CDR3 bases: TGTGCCAGTAGTGAAGAGGGCCAGAGGGGGGAAAAACTGTTTTTT.

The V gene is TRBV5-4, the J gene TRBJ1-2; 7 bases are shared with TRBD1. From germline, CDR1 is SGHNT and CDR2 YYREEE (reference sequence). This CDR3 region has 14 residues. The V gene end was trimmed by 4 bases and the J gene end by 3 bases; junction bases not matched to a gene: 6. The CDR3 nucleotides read TGTGCCAGCAGCGAAACCGGGACAGACTATGGCTACACCTTC. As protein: CASSETGTDYGYTF.

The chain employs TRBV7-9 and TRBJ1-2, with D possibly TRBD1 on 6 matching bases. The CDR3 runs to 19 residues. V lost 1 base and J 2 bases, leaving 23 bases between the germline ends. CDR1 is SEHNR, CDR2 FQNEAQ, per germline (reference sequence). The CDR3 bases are TGTGCCAGCAGCTTAGAGGGGGATCCTTCGCCCACGACGAACTATGGCTACACCTTC. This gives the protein CASSLEGDPSPTTNYGYTF.

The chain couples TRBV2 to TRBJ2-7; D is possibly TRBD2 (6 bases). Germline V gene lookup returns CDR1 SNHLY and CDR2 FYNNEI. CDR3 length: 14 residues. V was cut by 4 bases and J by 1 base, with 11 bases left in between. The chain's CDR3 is CASSGRDSSYEQYF. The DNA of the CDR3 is TGTGCCAGCAGTGGCCGGGACTCTTCCTACGAGCAGTACTTC.